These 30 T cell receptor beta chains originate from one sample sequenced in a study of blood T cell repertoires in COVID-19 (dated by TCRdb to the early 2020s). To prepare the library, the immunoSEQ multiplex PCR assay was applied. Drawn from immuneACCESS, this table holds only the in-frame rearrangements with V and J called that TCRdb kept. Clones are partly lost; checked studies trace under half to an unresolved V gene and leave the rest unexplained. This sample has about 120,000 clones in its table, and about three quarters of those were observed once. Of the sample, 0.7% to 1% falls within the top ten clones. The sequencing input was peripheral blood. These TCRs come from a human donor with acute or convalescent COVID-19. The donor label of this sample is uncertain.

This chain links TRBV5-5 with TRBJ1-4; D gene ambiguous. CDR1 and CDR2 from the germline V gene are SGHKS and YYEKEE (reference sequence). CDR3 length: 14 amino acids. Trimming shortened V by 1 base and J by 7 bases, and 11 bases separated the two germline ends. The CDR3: CASSLTVLGEKLFF. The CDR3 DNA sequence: TGTGCCAGCAGCTTGACTGTTCTCGGTGAAAAACTGTTTTTT.

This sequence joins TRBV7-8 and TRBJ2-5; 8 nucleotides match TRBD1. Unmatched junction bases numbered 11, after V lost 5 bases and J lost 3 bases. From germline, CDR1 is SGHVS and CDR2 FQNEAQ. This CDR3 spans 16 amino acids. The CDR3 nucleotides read TGTGCCAGCAGCCCCCGGGACAGGCTGTTCGAAGAGACCCAGTACTTC. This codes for CASSPRDRLFEETQYF.

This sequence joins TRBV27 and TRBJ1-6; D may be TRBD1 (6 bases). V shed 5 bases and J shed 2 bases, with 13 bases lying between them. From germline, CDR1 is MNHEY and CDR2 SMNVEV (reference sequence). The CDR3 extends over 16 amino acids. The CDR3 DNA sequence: TGTGCCAGCAGTCTAGGGGGAGGGGCCTATAATTCACCCCTCCACTTT. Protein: CASSLGGGAYNSPLHF.

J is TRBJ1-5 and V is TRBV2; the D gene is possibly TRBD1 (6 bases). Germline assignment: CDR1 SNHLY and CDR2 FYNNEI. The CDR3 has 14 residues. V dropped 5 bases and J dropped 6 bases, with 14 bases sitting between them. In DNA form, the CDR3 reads TGTGCCAGCAGTATCAAGGGGGATAGTCAGCCCCAGCATTTT. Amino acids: CASSIKGDSQPQHF.

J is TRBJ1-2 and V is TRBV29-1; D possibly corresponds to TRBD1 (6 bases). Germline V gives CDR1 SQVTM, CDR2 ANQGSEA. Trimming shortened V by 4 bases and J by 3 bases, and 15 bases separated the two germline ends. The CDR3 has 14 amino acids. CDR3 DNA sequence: TGCAGCGTTGTAGCGGGGGGCGACGACTATGGCTACACCTTC. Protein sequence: CSVVAGGDDYGYTF.

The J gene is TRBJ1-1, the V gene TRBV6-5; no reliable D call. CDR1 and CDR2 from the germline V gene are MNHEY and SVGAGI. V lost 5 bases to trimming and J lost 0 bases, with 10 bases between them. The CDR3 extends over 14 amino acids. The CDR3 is CASSQPRLNTEAFF. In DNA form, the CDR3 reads TGTGCCAGCAGTCAACCTAGGCTGAACACTGAAGCTTTCTTT.

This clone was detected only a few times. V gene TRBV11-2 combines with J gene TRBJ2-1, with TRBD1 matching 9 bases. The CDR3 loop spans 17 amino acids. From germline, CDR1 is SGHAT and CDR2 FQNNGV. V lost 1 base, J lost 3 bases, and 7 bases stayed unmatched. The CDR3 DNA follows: TGTGCCAGCAGCTTAGCCGCCGGGACAGGGAACTACAATGAGCAGTTCTTC. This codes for CASSLAAGTGNYNEQFF. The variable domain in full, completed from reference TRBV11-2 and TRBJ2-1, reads EAGVAQSPRYKIIEKRQSVAFWCNPISGHATLYWYQQILGQGPKLLIQFQNNGVVDDSQLPKDRFSAERLKGVDSTLKIQPAKLEDSAVYLCASSLAAGTGNYNEQFFGPGTRLTVL.

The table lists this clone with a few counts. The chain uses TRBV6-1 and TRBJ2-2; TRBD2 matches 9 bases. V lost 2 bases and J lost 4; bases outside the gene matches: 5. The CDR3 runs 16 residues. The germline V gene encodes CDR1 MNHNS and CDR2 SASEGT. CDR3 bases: TGTGCCAGCAGTGAATTTAAGCGGGGGGTCACCGGGGAGCTGTTTTTT. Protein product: CASSEFKRGVTGELFF.

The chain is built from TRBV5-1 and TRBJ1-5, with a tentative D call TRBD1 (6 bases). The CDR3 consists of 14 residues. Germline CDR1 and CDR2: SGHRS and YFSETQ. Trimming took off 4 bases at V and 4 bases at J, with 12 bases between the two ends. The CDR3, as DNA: TGCGCCAGCAGCCTGGGGGACACTAATCAGCCCCAGCATTTT. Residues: CASSLGDTNQPQHF.

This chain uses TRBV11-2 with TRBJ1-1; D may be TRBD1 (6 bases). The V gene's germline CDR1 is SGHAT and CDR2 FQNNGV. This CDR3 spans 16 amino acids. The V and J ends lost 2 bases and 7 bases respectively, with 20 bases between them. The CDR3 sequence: CASSLRGGTIPREAFF. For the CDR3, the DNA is TGTGCCAGCAGCTTAAGGGGGGGGACTATTCCACGTGAAGCTTTCTTT.

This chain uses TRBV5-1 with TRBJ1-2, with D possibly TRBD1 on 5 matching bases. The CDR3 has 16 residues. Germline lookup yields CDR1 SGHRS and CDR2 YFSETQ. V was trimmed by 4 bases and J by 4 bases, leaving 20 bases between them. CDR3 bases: TGCGCCAGCAGCCCGATACGGGGGATGTGGGTCTATGGCTACACCTTC. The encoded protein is CASSPIRGMWVYGYTF.

The DNA of the CDR3 is TGTGCCAGCAGCTTGGTTGGACAGGGGGCAGCGAACTATGGCTACACCTTC. This gives the protein CASSLVGQGAANYGYTF. The gene calls are TRBV5-6 and TRBJ1-2; 11 bases fit TRBD1. V lost 0 bases and J lost 2; bases outside the gene matches: 6. CDR1 and CDR2 from the germline V gene are SGHDT and YYEEEE. The CDR3 runs 17 residues.

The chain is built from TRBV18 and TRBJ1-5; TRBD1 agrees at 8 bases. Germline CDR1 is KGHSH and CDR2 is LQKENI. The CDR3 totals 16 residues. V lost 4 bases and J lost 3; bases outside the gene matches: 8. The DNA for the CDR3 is TGTGCCAGCTCACGACAGGGGTCGAGAATCAATCAGCCCCAGCATTTT. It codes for CASSRQGSRINQPQHF.

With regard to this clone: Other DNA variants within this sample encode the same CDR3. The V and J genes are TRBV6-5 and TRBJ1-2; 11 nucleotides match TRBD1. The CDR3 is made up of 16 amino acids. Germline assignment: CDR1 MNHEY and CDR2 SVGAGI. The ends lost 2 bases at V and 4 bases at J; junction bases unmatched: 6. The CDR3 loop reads CASSYLRTGGGYGYTF. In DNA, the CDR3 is TGTGCCAGCAGTTACCTCCGGACAGGGGGCGGCTATGGCTACACCTTC.

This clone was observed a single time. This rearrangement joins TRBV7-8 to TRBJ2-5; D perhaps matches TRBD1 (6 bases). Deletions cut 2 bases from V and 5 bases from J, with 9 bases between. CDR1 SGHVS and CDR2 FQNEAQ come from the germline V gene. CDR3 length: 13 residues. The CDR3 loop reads CASSLWGQETQYF. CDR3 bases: TGTGCCAGCAGCTTATGGGGGCAGGAGACCCAGTACTTC.

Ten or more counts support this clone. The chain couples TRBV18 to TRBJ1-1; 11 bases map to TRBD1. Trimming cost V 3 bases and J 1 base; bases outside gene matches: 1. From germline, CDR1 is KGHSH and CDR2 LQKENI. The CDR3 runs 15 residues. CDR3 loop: CASSPGQGANTEAFF. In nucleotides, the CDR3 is TGTGCCAGCTCACCTGGACAGGGGGCGAACACTGAAGCTTTCTTT.

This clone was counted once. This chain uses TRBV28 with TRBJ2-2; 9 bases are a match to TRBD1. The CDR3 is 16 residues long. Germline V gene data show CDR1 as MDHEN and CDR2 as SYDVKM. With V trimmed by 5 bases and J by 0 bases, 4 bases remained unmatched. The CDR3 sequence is CASSRTGVTNTGELFF. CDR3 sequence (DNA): TGTGCCAGCAGTCGGACAGGGGTTACGAACACCGGGGAGCTGTTTTTT.

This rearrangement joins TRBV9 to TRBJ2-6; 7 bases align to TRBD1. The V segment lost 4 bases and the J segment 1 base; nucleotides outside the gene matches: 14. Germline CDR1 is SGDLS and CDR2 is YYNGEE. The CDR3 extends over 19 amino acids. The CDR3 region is CASSPRPGTVFSGANVLTF. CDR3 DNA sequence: TGTGCCAGCAGCCCTCGTCCCGGGACAGTGTTTTCTGGGGCCAACGTCCTGACTTTC.

The CDR3 DNA follows: TGTGCCAGCAGCCCCCGGACAGGGATCGCGAGCACAGATACGCAGTATTTT. Protein: CASSPRTGIASTDTQYF. V usage is TRBV7-9 and J usage is TRBJ2-3, with 8 bases identical to TRBD1. V lost 5 bases to trimming and J lost 0 bases; unmatched junction nucleotides: 10. The germline V gene has CDR1 SEHNR and CDR2 FQNEAQ (reference sequence). This CDR3 spans 17 amino acids.

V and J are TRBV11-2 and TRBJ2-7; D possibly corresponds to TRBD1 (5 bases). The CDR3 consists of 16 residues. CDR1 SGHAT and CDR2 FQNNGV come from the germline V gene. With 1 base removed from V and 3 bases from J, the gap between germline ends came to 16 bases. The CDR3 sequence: CASSLVVWGLRYEQYF. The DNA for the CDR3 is TGTGCCAGCAGCTTAGTTGTTTGGGGCCTTCGCTACGAGCAGTACTTC.

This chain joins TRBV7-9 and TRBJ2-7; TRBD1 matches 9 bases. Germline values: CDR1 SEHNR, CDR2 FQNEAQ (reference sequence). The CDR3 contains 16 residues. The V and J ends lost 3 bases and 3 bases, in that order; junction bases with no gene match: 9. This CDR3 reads CASSLRGTGRVYEQYF. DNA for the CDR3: TGTGCCAGCAGCTTGAGAGGGACAGGGCGAGTCTACGAGCAGTACTTC.

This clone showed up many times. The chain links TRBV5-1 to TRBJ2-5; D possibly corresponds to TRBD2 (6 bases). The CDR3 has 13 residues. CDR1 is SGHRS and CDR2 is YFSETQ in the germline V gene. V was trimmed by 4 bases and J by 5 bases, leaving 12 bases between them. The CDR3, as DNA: TGCGCCAGCAGCCCGGAGGGGACGGAGACCCAGTACTTC. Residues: CASSPEGTETQYF.

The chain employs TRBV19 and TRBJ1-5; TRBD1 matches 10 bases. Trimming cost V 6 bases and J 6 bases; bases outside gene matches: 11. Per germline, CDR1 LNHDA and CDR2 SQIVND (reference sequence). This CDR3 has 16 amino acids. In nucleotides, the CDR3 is TGTGCCAGTAGCCGGGACAGGGGAGCGGTGCGTCAGCCCCAGCATTTT. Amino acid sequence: CASSRDRGAVRQPQHF.

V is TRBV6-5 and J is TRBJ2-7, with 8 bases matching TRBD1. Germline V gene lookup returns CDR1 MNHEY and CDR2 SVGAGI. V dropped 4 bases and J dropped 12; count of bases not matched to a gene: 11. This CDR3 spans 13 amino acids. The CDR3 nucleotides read TGTGCCAGCAGTTCGCAGGGGGCCGTTGTGGCGTACTTC. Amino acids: CASSSQGAVVAYF.

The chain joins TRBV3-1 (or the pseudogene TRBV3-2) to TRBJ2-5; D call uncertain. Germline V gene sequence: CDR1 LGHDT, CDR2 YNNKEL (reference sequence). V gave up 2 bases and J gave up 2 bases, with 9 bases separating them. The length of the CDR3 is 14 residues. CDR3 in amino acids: CASSQSPQQETQYF. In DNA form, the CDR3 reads TGTGCCAGCAGCCAATCACCACAGCAAGAGACCCAGTACTTC.

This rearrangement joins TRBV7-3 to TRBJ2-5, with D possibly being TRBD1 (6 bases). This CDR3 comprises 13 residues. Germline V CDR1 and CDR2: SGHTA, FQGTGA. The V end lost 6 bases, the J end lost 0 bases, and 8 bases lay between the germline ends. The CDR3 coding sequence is TGTGCCAGCAGTGGACAGTACCAAGAGACCCAGTACTTC. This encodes CASSGQYQETQYF.

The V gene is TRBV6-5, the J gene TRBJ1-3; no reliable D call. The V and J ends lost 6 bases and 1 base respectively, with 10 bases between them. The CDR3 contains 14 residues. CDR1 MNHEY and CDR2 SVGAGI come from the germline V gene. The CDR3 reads CASSSRVSGNTIYF. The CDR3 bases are TGTGCCAGCAGCTCTCGAGTGTCTGGAAACACCATATATTTT.

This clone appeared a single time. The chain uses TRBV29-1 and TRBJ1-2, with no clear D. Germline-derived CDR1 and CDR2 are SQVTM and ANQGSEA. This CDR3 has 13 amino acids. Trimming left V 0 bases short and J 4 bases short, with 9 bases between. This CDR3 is CSVEDLGSYGYTF. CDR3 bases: TGCAGCGTTGAAGATTTAGGGAGCTATGGCTACACCTTC.

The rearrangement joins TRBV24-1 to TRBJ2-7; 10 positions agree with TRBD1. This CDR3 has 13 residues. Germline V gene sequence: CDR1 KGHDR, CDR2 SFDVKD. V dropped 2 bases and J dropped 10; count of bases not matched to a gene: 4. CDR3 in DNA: TGTGCCACCAGTGATTGGGGACAGGGGAAACAGTACTTC. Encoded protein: CATSDWGQGKQYF.

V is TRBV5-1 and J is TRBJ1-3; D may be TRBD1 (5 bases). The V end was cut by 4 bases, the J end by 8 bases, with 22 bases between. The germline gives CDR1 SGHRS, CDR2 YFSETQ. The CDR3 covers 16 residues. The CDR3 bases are TGCGCCAGCAGCCTCTCCGGCAGGCAGGGACTCGACACCATATATTTT. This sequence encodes CASSLSGRQGLDTIYF.